This entry features one TCR beta chain sequence. This entry belongs to a study of cytomegalovirus exposure and HLA in healthy donors. Everyone who donated was a healthy bone marrow donor. The CDR3 sequence is 16 residues long. Germline assignment: CDR1 MGHRA and CDR2 YSYEKL. Trimming took 4 bases from V and 9 from J; bases not matched to a gene: 15. PCR amplification relied on 60 Vbeta primers (plus 13 Jbeta primers). Sequencing was performed with immunoSEQ multiplex PCR; in TCRdb, only in-frame clones are kept and a portion is missing. The repertoire consists of some 150,000 clones, with 80% to 90% occurring once and the leading ten covering less than 2.5%.

The sequence derives from a woman aged 18-29 years in good health and CMV-seronegative. The chain combines TRBV4-1 with TRBJ2-1, with 7 bases identical to TRBD2. The sequencing sample was made of PBMCs. The CDR3 region has the DNA TGCGCCAGCAGCCCCCAGCGGCTAGCGGCGCGGGGTGAGCAGTTCTTC. Protein sequence: CASSPQRLAARGEQFF.